This is a list of T cell receptor beta chains from one sample in a study of blood T cell repertoires in COVID-19. Measured with immunoSEQ multiplex PCR; TCRdb has only the in-frame clones, and not every one. The data contain fewer than 85,000 clones, around 77% of them singletons. Sample: peripheral blood. These TCRs come from a man between 65 and 85 years old with COVID-19, enrolled during active disease. Each CDR3 is given with its conserved first and last residue.

v_call: TRBV28
j_call: TRBJ1-5
cdr3_aa: CASSLVNQPQHF

v_call: TRBV5-1
j_call: TRBJ2-1
cdr3_aa: CASSRGQTSYNEQFF

v_call: TRBV6-2/TRBV6-3
j_call: TRBJ2-7
cdr3_aa: CASSQGDIPQEQYF

v_call: TRBV27
j_call: TRBJ2-7
cdr3_aa: CASSFRPGQRGSYEQYF

v_call: TRBV28
j_call: TRBJ1-1
cdr3_aa: CATGGTGNTEAFF

v_call: TRBV5-1
j_call: TRBJ1-1
cdr3_aa: CASSSQTGGTEAFF

v_call: TRBV12-3/TRBV12-4
j_call: TRBJ1-5
cdr3_aa: CASSLRGNQPQHF

v_call: TRBV5-6
j_call: TRBJ2-5
cdr3_aa: CASSLARTSGSRETQYF

v_call: TRBV24-1
j_call: TRBJ2-1
cdr3_aa: CATSELIAGGYNEQFF

v_call: TRBV4-1
j_call: TRBJ1-4
cdr3_aa: CASSQGDTQMRKLFF

v_call: TRBV5-1
j_call: TRBJ2-7
cdr3_aa: CASSPTGGEQYF

v_call: TRBV7-2
j_call: TRBJ1-3
cdr3_aa: CASSLGHLTGNTIYF

v_call: TRBV4-3
j_call: TRBJ2-3
cdr3_aa: CASSQDQPSGLGTDTQYF